This is a list of T cell receptor beta chains from one sample in a study of T cell responses to AZD1222 COVID-19 vaccine. Profiling relied on immunoSEQ multiplex PCR, and the TCRdb table lists in-frame clones only, not all of them. The repertoire includes roughly 120,000 clones, over 85% of them detected once, and 2% to 3% sits in the top ten. The sequencing used peripheral blood, collected 28 days after the second AZD1222 dose. The origin of the receptors is an adult who received the AZD1222 COVID-19 vaccine. Both conserved end residues are part of each CDR3. The order of the fields is D gene, clone size, V gene, J gene, CDR3 DNA, CDR3 protein. The D gene is left open where the match is weak. Where a row states a size, it is once, few, many or the class of an expanded clone; other rows omit it.

.	few	TRBV2	TRBJ1-4	TGTGCCAGCAGTGATTTACCGACAGCAACTAATGAAAAACTGTTTTTT	CASSDLPTATNEKLFF
.	.	TRBV6-5	TRBJ1-4	TGTGCCAGCAGTTACGTGGGGACTAATGAAAAACTGTTTTTT	CASSYVGTNEKLFF
.	.	TRBV9	TRBJ2-3	TGTGCCAGCAGCGTATCCATACTAGCAGTCGATACGCAGTATTTT	CASSVSILAVDTQYF
TRBD1	.	TRBV10-1	TRBJ2-7	TGCGCCAGCAAACCCACCCGGACAGGAACCTACGAGCAGTACTTC	CASKPTRTGTYEQYF
TRBD1	once	TRBV18	TRBJ1-1	TGTGCCAGCTCAAAACAGGGGGCCGCCACTGAAGCTTTCTTT	CASSKQGAATEAFF
.	.	TRBV9	TRBJ1-1	TGTGCCAGCAGCGCCACAGGGATGAACACTGAAGCTTTCTTT	CASSATGMNTEAFF
TRBD1	.	TRBV6-5	TRBJ1-6	TGTGCCAGCAGTTACTCGCAAGGGGGCTTACATTCACCCCTCCACTTT	CASSYSQGGLHSPLHF
.	.	TRBV6-4	TRBJ1-2	TGTGCCAGCAGTGACCGTGTGCGGCCCAGTAAGGACGGCTACACCTTC	CASSDRVRPSKDGYTF
.	.	TRBV19	TRBJ2-3	TGTGCCAGTAGTATAGGGGAGCCAGATACGCAGTATTTT	CASSIGEPDTQYF
TRBD1	.	TRBV6-5	TRBJ2-2	TGTGCCAGCAGATATACAGGGGACCACACCGGGGAGCTGTTTTTT	CASRYTGDHTGELFF
.	.	TRBV6-2/TRBV6-3	TRBJ1-1	TGTGCCAGCAGTTACCGGAGGAACACTGAAGCTTTCTTT	CASSYRRNTEAFF
TRBD1	.	TRBV5-1	TRBJ2-1	TGCGCCAGATATCCGGGACAGCTGGAGCAGTTCTTC	CARYPGQLEQFF
.	.	TRBV7-6	TRBJ2-7	TGTGCCAGCAGCCAAATCACGGACAGCCCCTACGAGCAGTACTTC	CASSQITDSPYEQYF